The clone carrying this T cell receptor beta chain showed up just a few times. The antigen is not known. Unique molecular identifiers were present on the cDNA, and a universal primer site came from template switching. TCRdb itself ran the 5' RACE reads through MiXCR, one entry per CDR3 protein. The sample shows 690,000 or so distinct CDR3 sequences, less than 10% of them seen only once. CDR3 length: 16 amino acids. V gave up 6 bases and J gave up 6 bases; unmatched junction bases: 9. The record originates from a study of identical twins. Notes on the study in general: The study reached conclusions through statistical analysis that was cross-sectional, not following the same donors. There was an excess of low generation probability in the out-of-frame alpha sequences that twins shared.

All donors were healthy, and all were Caucasian. These data were likewise used in another study, on yellow fever vaccine responses in identical twins.

This sequence joins TRBV12-3 or TRBV12-4 and TRBJ2-2; 11 nucleotides agree with TRBD1. The clonotype was recovered from a woman between 18 and 29 years old in good health. Sequenced: PBMCs. The CDR3, as DNA: TGTGCCAGCAGCCCGAGGACAGGGGGCGCTTCCGGGGAGCTGTTTTTT. Its protein is CASSPRTGGASGELFF.